This paragraph covers one T cell receptor (beta chain) sequence. Its antigen is not identified. The data originate from a study of OX40 agonist ivuxolimab in advanced cancers. As for the study in general: Administration of intravenous ivuxolimab to patients occurred every 2 weeks at 0.01 to 10 mg/kg. Aged 23 to 79 with a mean of approximately 60 years, they were about 78% male.

The study, taken as a whole, reports: What antigens the expanded peripheral T cells recognized was never established.

Sampling of blood occurred at baseline, cycle 4 day 1, and cycle 7 day 1. The table came from immunoSEQ multiplex PCR; TCRdb's copy has only in-frame clones and leaves some out. This sample has about 25,000 clones, with roughly 85% found just once. The source was CD4+ or CD8+ T cells sorted from blood, collected in a trial of the OX40 agonist ivuxolimab. The clonotype was recovered from an adult with an advanced solid tumor such as melanoma, head and neck, liver or kidney cancer.

CDR3 sequence: CASSPWDRDYEQYF. The CDR3, as DNA: TGTGCCAGCAGCCCCTGGGACAGGGACTACGAGCAGTACTTC. J is TRBJ2-7 and V is TRBV7-9; 9 nucleotides line up with TRBD1. Germline V gene sequence: CDR1 SEHNR, CDR2 FQNEAQ (reference sequence). The trim removed 5 bases at V and 3 bases at J, leaving 5 bases unmatched. This CDR3 spans 14 amino acids.